This is a list of T cell receptor beta chains from one sample in a study of T cells in Graves' hyperthyroidism and ophthalmopathy. TCRdb reprocessed the multiplex PCR reads via MiXCR and lists one record per CDR3 protein. The table has 600,000 or so distinct CDR3 sequences, around 15% seen once. Sequencing was done on a sample of blood. The source is a woman aged 30 to 39 with Graves' hyperthyroidism. The CDR3 runs from the conserved cysteine through the conserved F or W. A D gene is named only where the DNA matches it firmly. Clone sizes are given selectively: once, few, many, or a class where the clone is expanded.

TRBD2 TRBJ2-5 TRBV28 many TGTGCCAGCAGTTCCCCCCTAGCGGGAGTTGAGACCCAGTACTTC CASSSPLAGVETQYF
TRBD1 TRBJ1-5 TRBV20-1 many TGCAGTGCCGGGACAGGGGGTCAGCCCCAGCATTTT CSAGTGGQPQHF
- TRBJ1-1 TRBV19 few TGTGCCAGTAGTATATTTGAGGGAGTTAACACTGAAGCTTTCTTT CASSIFEGVNTEAFF
- TRBJ2-2 TRBV2 many TGTGCCGATCGTCGGGACGCCAACACCGGGGAGCTGTTTTTT CADRRDANTGELFF
- TRBJ1-5 TRBV28 - TGTGCCAGCAGCCCTTCTCAGGGGAGCAATCAGCCCCAGCATTTT CASSPSQGSNQPQHF
- TRBJ2-3 TRBV29-1 many TGCAGCGTGAGGGTCGGAAGCACAGATACGCAGTATTTT CSVRVGSTDTQYF
TRBD2 TRBJ2-7 TRBV20-1 - TGCAGTGCTAGAGATAACAGTCTAACGGGAGGGCGCTTCTACGAGCAGTACTTC CSARDNSLTGGRFYEQYF
- TRBJ1-2 TRBV7-8 - TGTGCCAGCAGCTCTAATGAAATATATGGCTACACCTTC CASSSNEIYGYTF
- TRBJ2-5 TRBV6-2/TRBV6-3 few TGTGCCAGCAGTTACTCAGAAGAGACCCAGTACTTC CASSYSEETQYF
- TRBJ1-1 TRBV29-1 - TGCAGCGTTGCGGTTATGTCGATGAACACTGAAGCTTTCTTT CSVAVMSMNTEAFF
- TRBJ2-3 TRBV19 many TGTGCCAGTAGCCCGACGGACAGTTACACAGATACGCAGTATTTT CASSPTDSYTDTQYF
- TRBJ1-5 TRBV4-1 - TGCGCCAGCAGCCAAGAGAGCAGGGTAAAGCCCCAGCATTTT CASSQESRVKPQHF
- TRBJ1-1 TRBV29-1 - TGCAGCGTTGTTGTGGCATCGAAGAACACTGAAGCTTTCTTT CSVVVASKNTEAFF
- TRBJ2-3 TRBV7-3 many TGTGCCAGCAGCTCCAACAGGGCTAGCACAGATACGCAGTATTTT CASSSNRASTDTQYF
- TRBJ2-7 TRBV18 few TGTGCCAGCTCACCACCGGTAGCGACCTCCTACGAGCAGTACTTC CASSPPVATSYEQYF
- TRBJ1-5 TRBV20-1 - TGCAGTGCTAGTGATCTCGCCAGGGGCGGGAATCAGCCCCAGCATTTT CSASDLARGGNQPQHF
TRBD2 TRBJ2-7 TRBV9 - TGTGCCAGCAGCGTAGCCAGCGGGAGGGCCCAGGGGGAGCAGTACTTC CASSVASGRAQGEQYF
TRBD2 TRBJ2-3 TRBV7-2 few TGTGCCAGCAGCCTCGTAGCGGGAAGCGGGCCGGATACGCAGTATTTT CASSLVAGSGPDTQYF
- TRBJ1-1 TRBV5-1 - TGCGCCAGCAGCTTGGCGGTGGGGGCGGATCGAGCTTTCTTT CASSLAVGADRAFF